This paragraph covers one T cell receptor beta chain sequence. At one boundary the junction diverges from the germline segment, which might be a read error. The entry originates in a study of control samples from healthy donors and cancer patients. Clones were sequenced by immunoSEQ multiplex PCR, and TCRdb holds only the in-frame ones, with some missing. Of 90,000 to 100,000 clones listed, approximately 81% were seen once; the top ten hold about 10%. Germline CDR1 MGHRA, CDR2 YSYEKL. CDR3 length equals 15 residues. Sequencing was performed on blood. This TCR came from a woman aged 25 to 39 in good health. The chain links TRBV4-1 to TRBJ2-7; 9 nucleotides align to TRBD2. CDR3 loop: CASSASTSGEPTRDF. Written as DNA, the CDR3 is TGCGCCAGCAGCGCCTCGACTAGCGGAGAACCTACGCGGGACTTC.